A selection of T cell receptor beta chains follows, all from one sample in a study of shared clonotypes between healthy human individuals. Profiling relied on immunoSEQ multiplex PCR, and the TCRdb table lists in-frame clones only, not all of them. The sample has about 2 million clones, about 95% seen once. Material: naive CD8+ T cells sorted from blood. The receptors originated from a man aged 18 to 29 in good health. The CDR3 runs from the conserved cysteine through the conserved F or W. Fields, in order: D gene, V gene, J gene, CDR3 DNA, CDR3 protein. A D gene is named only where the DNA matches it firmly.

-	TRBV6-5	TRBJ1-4	TGTGCCAGCAGTTACCCCGCCCCAGAAAATGAAAAACTGTTTTTT	CASSYPAPENEKLFF
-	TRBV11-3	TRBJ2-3	TGTGCCAGCGGCCTACATATCGACGATACGCAGTATTTT	CASGLHIDDTQYF
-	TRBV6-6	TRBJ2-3	TGTGCCTCGAGGGCAACAGATACGCAGTATTTT	CASRATDTQYF
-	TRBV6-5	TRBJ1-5	TGTGCCAGCAGCAACGATAAGCCCCAGCATTTT	CASSNDKPQHF
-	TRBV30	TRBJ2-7	TGTGCCTGGAGTCCCATACGATACGAGCAGTACTTC	CAWSPIRYEQYF
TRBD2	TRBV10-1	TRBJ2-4	TGCGCCAGCAGAGGACTAGCGGGTTTTTGTGAAAACATTCAGTACTTC	CASRGLAGFCENIQYF
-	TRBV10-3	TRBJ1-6	TGTGCCATCAGTGAATTTATTGGGGATTTTAATTCACCCCTCCACTTT	CAISEFIGDFNSPLHF
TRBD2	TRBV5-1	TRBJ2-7	TGCGCCAGCAGCTCCCTGACTAGCGGGGCCACCTACGAGCAGTACTTC	CASSSLTSGATYEQYF
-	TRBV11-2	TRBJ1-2	TGTGCCAGCAGCTCCGACAAGGGACGCAGCCCCTATGGCTACACCTTC	CASSSDKGRSPYGYTF
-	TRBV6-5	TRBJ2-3	TGTGCCAGCAGCCAAGGACAGTCAGATACGCAGTATTTT	CASSQGQSDTQYF
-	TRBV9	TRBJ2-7	TGTGCCAGCAGCCCTCCGAGGGTCGGTGAGCAGTACTTC	CASSPPRVGEQYF
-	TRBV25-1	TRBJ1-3	TGTGCCAGCAGTACTTCCGGGACTGACTCTGGAAACACCATATATTTT	CASSTSGTDSGNTIYF
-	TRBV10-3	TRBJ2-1	TGTGCCACCGCGGTAGGGGACGCATCCTACAATGAGCAGTTCTTC	CATAVGDASYNEQFF
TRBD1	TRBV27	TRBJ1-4	TGTGCCAGCAGTTGGACAGGGGTCACTACTAATGAAAAACTGTTTTTT	CASSWTGVTTNEKLFF
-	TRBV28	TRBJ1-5	TGTGCCAGCAGTTTAGGCGGAGGGGCAGGGCGCCGCAATCAGCCCCAGCATTTT	CASSLGGGAGRRNQPQHF
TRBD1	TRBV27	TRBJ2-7	TGTGCCAGCAGTTATGGGGGTGGGACAGGGAGCCACGAGCAGTACTTC	CASSYGGGTGSHEQYF
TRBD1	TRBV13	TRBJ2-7	TGTGCCAGCAGCTTAGCTGGGGACAGGGTACTAGAGCAGTACTTC	CASSLAGDRVLEQYF